This is a list of T cell receptor beta chains from one sample in a study of control samples from healthy donors and cancer patients. Assay used: immunoSEQ multiplex PCR; TCRdb lists only in-frame clones, some missing. The repertoire consists of more than 25,000 clones, with approximately 94% occurring once and the leading ten covering about 6.9%. The sequenced material came from blood. The receptor set was obtained from a man aged 55 to 70 in good health. The CDR3 runs from the conserved cysteine through the conserved F or W. The order of the fields is V gene, clone size, D gene, J gene, CDR3 protein, CDR3 DNA. The D gene is left open where the match is weak. The listing skips clone size in some rows; elsewhere it reads once, few, many or a size class.

V gene: TRBV7-3; clone size: -; D gene: -; J gene: TRBJ2-1; CDR3 protein: CASSLTSLGVGEQFF; CDR3 DNA: TGTGCCAGCAGCTTAACTAGCCTTGGGGTTGGCGAGCAGTTCTTC
V gene: TRBV7-2; clone size: -; D gene: -; J gene: TRBJ1-1; CDR3 protein: CASSFQGTEAFF; CDR3 DNA: TGTGCCAGCAGCTTCCAGGGCACTGAAGCTTTCTTT
V gene: TRBV6-2/TRBV6-3; clone size: -; D gene: TRBD2; J gene: TRBJ2-6; CDR3 protein: CASSYSYPSGGASGANVLTF; CDR3 DNA: TGTGCCAGCAGTTACTCCTACCCTAGCGGGGGGGCGTCTGGGGCCAACGTCCTGACTTTC
V gene: TRBV13; clone size: -; D gene: TRBD2; J gene: TRBJ2-4; CDR3 protein: CASRQRGGTIAKNIQYF; CDR3 DNA: TGTGCCAGCAGGCAACGGGGGGGTACGATAGCCAAAAACATTCAGTACTTC
V gene: TRBV4-3; clone size: -; D gene: -; J gene: TRBJ2-2; CDR3 protein: CASSYPGAGELFF; CDR3 DNA: TGCGCCAGCAGTTACCCCGGAGCCGGGGAGCTGTTTTTT
V gene: TRBV6-4; clone size: once; D gene: TRBD1; J gene: TRBJ2-2; CDR3 protein: CASSAMLQGTGELFF; CDR3 DNA: TGTGCCAGCAGTGCGATGTTACAGGGGACCGGGGAGCTGTTTTTT
V gene: TRBV7-2; clone size: -; D gene: -; J gene: TRBJ1-1; CDR3 protein: CASSAGPENTEAFF; CDR3 DNA: TGTGCCAGCAGCGCTGGACCCGAGAACACTGAAGCTTTCTTT
V gene: TRBV11-2; clone size: -; D gene: -; J gene: TRBJ2-4; CDR3 protein: CASSLREAKNIQYF; CDR3 DNA: TGTGCCAGCAGCTTAAGAGAAGCCAAAAACATTCAGTACTTC
V gene: TRBV18; clone size: -; D gene: -; J gene: TRBJ1-6; CDR3 protein: CASSPKTENSPLHF; CDR3 DNA: TGTGCCAGCTCACCTAAGACAGAGAATTCACCCCTCCACTTT
V gene: TRBV7-8; clone size: once; D gene: -; J gene: TRBJ2-3; CDR3 protein: CASSLGGTTDTQYF; CDR3 DNA: TGTGCCAGCAGCTTAGGGGGGACCACAGATACGCAGTATTTT
V gene: TRBV7-8; clone size: -; D gene: -; J gene: TRBJ2-1; CDR3 protein: CASSSSGLYNEQFF; CDR3 DNA: TGTGCCAGCAGCTCCTCCGGACTCTACAATGAGCAGTTCTTC
V gene: TRBV7-2; clone size: -; D gene: -; J gene: TRBJ2-2; CDR3 protein: CASSGTWNTGELFF; CDR3 DNA: TGTGCCAGCAGCGGGACTTGGAACACCGGGGAGCTGTTTTTT
V gene: TRBV6-5; clone size: -; D gene: -; J gene: TRBJ1-3; CDR3 protein: CASSYSIGGSGNTIYF; CDR3 DNA: TGTGCCAGCAGTTACTCGATCGGGGGGTCTGGAAACACCATATATTTT
V gene: TRBV5-8; clone size: -; D gene: -; J gene: TRBJ1-2; CDR3 protein: CASSPRRWDRYGYTF; CDR3 DNA: TGTGCCAGCAGCCCGCGGAGATGGGATCGCTATGGCTACACCTTC
V gene: TRBV27; clone size: -; D gene: -; J gene: TRBJ1-6; CDR3 protein: CASGRFSYNSPLHF; CDR3 DNA: TGTGCCAGCGGGAGATTCTCCTATAATTCACCCCTCCACTTT
V gene: TRBV14; clone size: -; D gene: -; J gene: TRBJ1-1; CDR3 protein: CASSRQLANTEAFF; CDR3 DNA: TGTGCCAGCAGCCGACAGTTGGCGAACACTGAAGCTTTCTTT
V gene: TRBV15; clone size: -; D gene: -; J gene: TRBJ1-1; CDR3 protein: CATSPEEGITEAFF; CDR3 DNA: TGTGCCACCAGCCCTGAGGAAGGCATCACTGAAGCTTTCTTT
V gene: TRBV2; clone size: -; D gene: -; J gene: TRBJ1-1; CDR3 protein: CASSEDREAFF; CDR3 DNA: TGTGCCAGCAGTGAAGACAGGGAAGCTTTCTTT
V gene: TRBV12-3/TRBV12-4; clone size: -; D gene: -; J gene: TRBJ2-7; CDR3 protein: CASSLGNPNEQYF; CDR3 DNA: TGTGCCAGCAGTTTGGGAAATCCTAACGAGCAGTACTTC
V gene: TRBV3-1/TRBV3-2; clone size: -; D gene: -; J gene: TRBJ1-4; CDR3 protein: CASRMTVRDEKLFF; CDR3 DNA: TGTGCCAGCCGGATGACAGTCCGGGATGAAAAACTGTTTTTT
V gene: TRBV9; clone size: -; D gene: -; J gene: TRBJ1-6; CDR3 protein: CASSYGQSNSPLHF; CDR3 DNA: TGTGCCAGCAGCTACGGACAGAGTAATTCACCCCTCCACTTT
V gene: TRBV7-3; clone size: -; D gene: TRBD1; J gene: TRBJ2-2; CDR3 protein: CASSSKTNRGAKTGELFF; CDR3 DNA: TGTGCCAGCAGCTCAAAGACCAACAGGGGAGCGAAGACCGGGGAGCTGTTTTTT
V gene: TRBV3-1/TRBV3-2; clone size: -; D gene: -; J gene: TRBJ1-4; CDR3 protein: CASSHSTGRANEKLFF; CDR3 DNA: TGTGCCAGCAGCCATAGCACAGGGCGGGCTAATGAAAAACTGTTTTTT
V gene: TRBV6-1; clone size: -; D gene: -; J gene: TRBJ1-2; CDR3 protein: CASSDPRDYGYTF; CDR3 DNA: TGTGCCAGCAGTGACCCCCGGGACTATGGCTACACCTTC
V gene: TRBV29-1; clone size: once; D gene: -; J gene: TRBJ1-3; CDR3 protein: CSGTSGNTIYF; CDR3 DNA: TGCAGCGGTACATCTGGAAACACCATATATTTT
V gene: TRBV5-6; clone size: -; D gene: -; J gene: TRBJ1-3; CDR3 protein: CASSLIGASSGNTIYF; CDR3 DNA: TGTGCCAGCAGCTTGATAGGGGCGTCCTCTGGAAACACCATATATTTT
V gene: TRBV14; clone size: -; D gene: -; J gene: TRBJ1-3; CDR3 protein: CASSQDQVSGNTIYF; CDR3 DNA: TGTGCCAGCAGCCAAGATCAGGTCTCTGGAAACACCATATATTTT
V gene: TRBV10-3; clone size: -; D gene: TRBD2; J gene: TRBJ2-1; CDR3 protein: CAIRGLVGDNEQFF; CDR3 DNA: TGTGCCATCAGGGGACTAGTAGGGGACAATGAGCAGTTCTTC
V gene: TRBV9; clone size: few; D gene: -; J gene: TRBJ2-1; CDR3 protein: CASSVDGGPYNEQFF; CDR3 DNA: TGTGCCAGCAGCGTAGACGGGGGGCCCTACAATGAGCAGTTCTTC
V gene: TRBV18; clone size: once; D gene: -; J gene: TRBJ2-7; CDR3 protein: CASSRGGGRSLDEQYF; CDR3 DNA: TGTGCCAGCTCACGAGGTGGGGGGCGGTCTTTGGACGAGCAGTACTTC
V gene: TRBV6-5; clone size: -; D gene: -; J gene: TRBJ1-4; CDR3 protein: CASRGGSEKLFF; CDR3 DNA: TGTGCCAGCAGGGGGGGAAGTGAAAAACTGTTTTTT
V gene: TRBV19; clone size: -; D gene: TRBD1; J gene: TRBJ1-6; CDR3 protein: CASSSRTGPDSYNSPLHF; CDR3 DNA: TGTGCCAGTAGTTCAAGGACAGGGCCCGACTCCTATAATTCACCCCTCCACTTT
V gene: TRBV10-2; clone size: -; D gene: -; J gene: TRBJ2-7; CDR3 protein: CASSVQGFYEQYF; CDR3 DNA: TGCGCCAGCAGTGTCCAGGGATTCTACGAGCAGTACTTC
V gene: TRBV20-1; clone size: -; D gene: TRBD1; J gene: TRBJ1-1; CDR3 protein: CSAWDRPEAFF; CDR3 DNA: TGCAGTGCTTGGGACAGACCTGAAGCTTTCTTT
V gene: TRBV2; clone size: once; D gene: TRBD1; J gene: TRBJ1-3; CDR3 protein: CASSVTGGPGNTIYF; CDR3 DNA: TGTGCCAGCAGTGTTACAGGGGGACCCGGAAACACCATATATTTT
V gene: TRBV19; clone size: -; D gene: -; J gene: TRBJ1-6; CDR3 protein: CASRDGQAYNSPLHF; CDR3 DNA: TGTGCCAGTAGAGACGGACAAGCCTATAATTCACCCCTCCACTTT
V gene: TRBV4-1; clone size: -; D gene: -; J gene: TRBJ1-2; CDR3 protein: CASSQQGRDYGYTF; CDR3 DNA: TGCGCCAGCAGCCAGCAGGGGAGGGACTATGGCTACACCTTC
V gene: TRBV19; clone size: -; D gene: TRBD1; J gene: TRBJ1-1; CDR3 protein: CASSIVPGGYTEAFF; CDR3 DNA: TGTGCCAGTAGTATAGTACCAGGGGGCTACACTGAAGCTTTCTTT
V gene: TRBV7-9; clone size: -; D gene: -; J gene: TRBJ1-1; CDR3 protein: CASSQDGLTEAFF; CDR3 DNA: TGTGCCAGCAGCCAGGACGGTTTGACTGAAGCTTTCTTT
V gene: TRBV27; clone size: -; D gene: TRBD2; J gene: TRBJ2-3; CDR3 protein: CASRSGGARVDTQYF; CDR3 DNA: TGTGCCAGCAGAAGCGGGGGGGCCCGGGTGGATACGCAGTATTTT
V gene: TRBV24-1; clone size: -; D gene: -; J gene: TRBJ1-5; CDR3 protein: CATSDQPGNQPQHF; CDR3 DNA: TGTGCCACCAGTGACCAACCGGGGAACCAGCCCCAGCATTTT
V gene: TRBV2; clone size: -; D gene: -; J gene: TRBJ2-3; CDR3 protein: CASSGTSDTQYF; CDR3 DNA: TGTGCCAGCAGCGGAACGTCAGATACGCAGTATTTT
V gene: TRBV5-6; clone size: -; D gene: -; J gene: TRBJ1-5; CDR3 protein: CASSLGQISNQPQHF; CDR3 DNA: TGTGCCAGCAGCCTTGGACAGATTAGCAATCAGCCCCAGCATTTT
V gene: TRBV13; clone size: -; D gene: -; J gene: TRBJ1-1; CDR3 protein: CASSIGPAGTEAFF; CDR3 DNA: TGTGCCAGCAGCATAGGACCGGCTGGGACTGAAGCTTTCTTT
V gene: TRBV6-2/TRBV6-3; clone size: -; D gene: TRBD2; J gene: TRBJ2-3; CDR3 protein: CASSYPDLAGGNTQYF; CDR3 DNA: TGTGCCAGCAGTTACCCTGACTTAGCGGGGGGCAATACGCAGTATTTT
V gene: TRBV10-3; clone size: -; D gene: -; J gene: TRBJ2-2; CDR3 protein: CAISERSDYTGELFF; CDR3 DNA: TGTGCCATCAGTGAGAGGTCAGATTACACCGGGGAGCTGTTTTTT
V gene: TRBV29-1; clone size: -; D gene: TRBD1; J gene: TRBJ1-2; CDR3 protein: CSVGTGGHYGYTF; CDR3 DNA: TGCAGCGTCGGTACAGGGGGTCATTATGGCTACACCTTC
V gene: TRBV10-2; clone size: -; D gene: TRBD2; J gene: TRBJ2-1; CDR3 protein: CASSDPGTSGKGRNEQFF; CDR3 DNA: TGCGCCAGCAGTGACCCCGGGACTAGCGGGAAGGGTCGGAATGAGCAGTTCTTC
V gene: TRBV6-2/TRBV6-3; clone size: -; D gene: -; J gene: TRBJ1-1; CDR3 protein: CASSYGSVNTEAFF; CDR3 DNA: TGTGCCAGCAGTTACGGGTCGGTGAACACTGAAGCTTTCTTT
V gene: TRBV9; clone size: -; D gene: -; J gene: TRBJ1-4; CDR3 protein: CASSVAPDSANEKLFF; CDR3 DNA: TGTGCCAGCAGCGTAGCTCCGGACAGTGCTAATGAAAAACTGTTTTTT
V gene: TRBV7-8; clone size: -; D gene: -; J gene: TRBJ1-3; CDR3 protein: CASSLARLGNTIYF; CDR3 DNA: TGTGCCAGCAGCTTAGCCCGTCTCGGAAACACCATATATTTT
V gene: TRBV7-2; clone size: -; D gene: -; J gene: TRBJ1-3; CDR3 protein: CASSLTHFGNTIYF; CDR3 DNA: TGTGCCAGCAGCTTGACTCATTTCGGAAACACCATATATTTT